This T cell receptor beta chain is from a study of T cells in Graves' hyperthyroidism and ophthalmopathy. Study in general: The initial diagnosis was the point when peripheral blood was collected, ahead of any treatment. Notes on the study in general: In validation, the model predicted ophthalmopathy. These predictions came a median 6.5 months before onset.

This clonotype was seen at least ten times. Its specificity is not known. Amplified regions were TCR beta CDR3 sequences from RNA transcripts. Carried out on the TCR CDR3, a first-round RT-PCR used the HTBI primer set. TCRdb processed the multiplex PCR reads anew with MiXCR; each CDR3 protein has one entry. The sample yields hundreds of thousands of distinct CDR3 sequences, 14% to 15% seen once. Individuals with ophthalmopathy presented a Clinical Activity Score of at least 3, a NOSPECS grade of at least 4 and a duration under 3 months. The source of the PBMCs was 10 ml of fresh peripheral blood. This CDR3 has 14 amino acids. CDR1 and CDR2 (germline): LNHNV, YYDKDF (reference sequence). V dropped 5 bases and J dropped 6 bases, with 13 bases sitting between them.

The specimen sequenced was blood. This chain joins TRBV15 and TRBJ2-2; tentative D call: TRBD2 (6 bases). The receptor was isolated from a woman aged 40 to 50 with Graves' ophthalmopathy. The CDR3, as DNA: TGTGCCACCAGCGCTGCGGGACCTTCCGGGGAGCTGTTTTTT. This sequence encodes CATSAAGPSGELFF.